These T cell receptor beta chains were read from a single sample in a study of identical twins. Using its own MiXCR run on the 5' RACE reads, TCRdb lists one record per CDR3 protein. The table has roughly 630,000 distinct CDR3 sequences, roughly 6.6% seen once. These records were also assigned to another study, of yellow fever vaccine responses in identical twins.

Sequenced sample: PBMCs. All receptors derive from a woman aged 18 to 35 in good health. CDR3s include the opening cysteine and the closing phenylalanine or tryptophan. A D gene is named only where the DNA matches it firmly. Some rows have no size entry. The others give once, few or many, or a class for an expanded clone.

d_gene: .; j_gene: TRBJ2-3; v_gene: TRBV20-1; abundance: .; CDR3aa: CSASDVRADFTDTQYF; CDR3nt: TGCAGTGCTAGCGACGTCCGGGCCGACTTCACAGATACGCAGTATTTT
d_gene: .; j_gene: TRBJ1-1; v_gene: TRBV15; abundance: many; CDR3aa: CATSFLDTEAFF; CDR3nt: TGTGCCACCAGCTTCCTAGACACTGAAGCTTTCTTT
d_gene: .; j_gene: TRBJ1-1; v_gene: TRBV27; abundance: many; CDR3aa: CASKGTDFALNTEAFF; CDR3nt: TGTGCCAGCAAAGGAACGGATTTTGCCTTGAACACTGAAGCTTTCTTT
d_gene: .; j_gene: TRBJ2-2; v_gene: TRBV12-3/TRBV12-4; abundance: .; CDR3aa: CASCYVPFSAGELFF; CDR3nt: TGTGCCAGCTGCTATGTTCCTTTCAGCGCCGGGGAGCTGTTTTTT
d_gene: .; j_gene: TRBJ2-7; v_gene: TRBV6-1; abundance: few; CDR3aa: CASSEAHFYEQYF; CDR3nt: TGTGCCAGCAGTGAAGCGCATTTCTACGAGCAGTACTTC
d_gene: .; j_gene: TRBJ2-3; v_gene: TRBV28; abundance: few; CDR3aa: CASSFLAQGLGGTQYF; CDR3nt: TGTGCCAGCAGTTTTTTGGCGCAGGGGTTGGGTGGTACGCAGTATTTT
d_gene: .; j_gene: TRBJ2-7; v_gene: TRBV29-1; abundance: .; CDR3aa: CSVEVVGYEQYF; CDR3nt: TGCAGCGTTGAAGTGGTCGGGTACGAGCAGTACTTC
d_gene: TRBD1; j_gene: TRBJ1-2; v_gene: TRBV6-5; abundance: many; CDR3aa: CASSYRQGSGYTF; CDR3nt: TGTGCCAGCAGTTACCGACAGGGTTCCGGCTACACCTTC
d_gene: .; j_gene: TRBJ2-2; v_gene: TRBV20-1; abundance: few; CDR3aa: CSASPRQGFGELFF; CDR3nt: TGCAGTGCTAGTCCGCGCCAGGGATTCGGGGAGCTGTTTTTT
d_gene: TRBD1; j_gene: TRBJ2-1; v_gene: TRBV2; abundance: many; CDR3aa: CASLRTGGVQFF; CDR3nt: TGTGCCAGCCTCAGGACAGGCGGTGTGCAGTTCTTC
d_gene: TRBD2; j_gene: TRBJ2-5; v_gene: TRBV14; abundance: few; CDR3aa: CASRLAGSETQYF; CDR3nt: TGTGCCAGCCGGCTAGCGGGATCAGAGACCCAGTACTTC
d_gene: .; j_gene: TRBJ2-1; v_gene: TRBV19; abundance: once; CDR3aa: CASSITPPYSYNEQFF; CDR3nt: TGTGCCAGTAGTATCACACCCCCTTACTCCTACAATGAGCAGTTCTTC
d_gene: TRBD2; j_gene: TRBJ2-2; v_gene: TRBV20-1; abundance: few; CDR3aa: CSARDSGTSGGTGELFF; CDR3nt: TGCAGTGCTAGAGATTCAGGGACTAGCGGGGGTACCGGGGAGCTGTTTTTT
d_gene: .; j_gene: TRBJ1-1; v_gene: TRBV12-3/TRBV12-4; abundance: many; CDR3aa: CASSWRNTEAFF; CDR3nt: TGTGCCAGCAGTTGGAGGAACACTGAAGCTTTCTTT
d_gene: TRBD2; j_gene: TRBJ2-5; v_gene: TRBV15; abundance: .; CDR3aa: CATSKRTSGTETQYF; CDR3nt: TGTGCCACCAGCAAGCGGACTAGCGGGACAGAGACCCAGTACTTC
d_gene: TRBD1; j_gene: TRBJ2-6; v_gene: TRBV24-1; abundance: few; CDR3aa: CATSDHGTVGPSGANVLTF; CDR3nt: TGTGCCACCAGTGACCATGGGACAGTGGGACCGTCTGGGGCCAACGTCCTGACTTTC
d_gene: TRBD2; j_gene: TRBJ2-7; v_gene: TRBV2; abundance: few; CDR3aa: CASSEGVTSGYEQYF; CDR3nt: TGTGCCAGCAGTGAAGGGGTGACTAGCGGCTACGAGCAGTACTTC
d_gene: TRBD1; j_gene: TRBJ2-1; v_gene: TRBV7-9; abundance: .; CDR3aa: CASSPGTGDLF; CDR3nt: TGTGCCAGCAGTCCCGGGACAGGGGATCTCTTC
d_gene: TRBD1; j_gene: TRBJ2-4; v_gene: TRBV6-2/TRBV6-3; abundance: .; CDR3aa: CASSRTGEANIQYF; CDR3nt: TGTGCCAGCAGTCGGACAGGGGAGGCGAACATTCAGTACTTC
d_gene: TRBD1; j_gene: TRBJ2-7; v_gene: TRBV29-1; abundance: .; CDR3aa: CSVGPGQSIYEQYF; CDR3nt: TGCAGCGTTGGTCCGGGACAGAGCATCTACGAGCAGTACTTC
d_gene: .; j_gene: TRBJ1-5; v_gene: TRBV7-2; abundance: many; CDR3aa: CASSSLWGNQPQHF; CDR3nt: TGTGCCAGCAGCTCCCTATGGGGTAATCAGCCCCAGCATTTT
d_gene: .; j_gene: TRBJ1-2; v_gene: TRBV5-1; abundance: .; CDR3aa: CASSLDRATVYGYTF; CDR3nt: TGCGCCAGCAGCTTGGACAGGGCAACCGTCTATGGCTACACCTTC
d_gene: .; j_gene: TRBJ1-2; v_gene: TRBV12-3/TRBV12-4; abundance: few; CDR3aa: CASSFGREAKNGYTF; CDR3nt: TGTGCCAGCAGTTTTGGCAGGGAGGCAAAGAATGGCTACACCTTC
d_gene: .; j_gene: TRBJ2-1; v_gene: TRBV27; abundance: few; CDR3aa: CASKPGVGTYNEQFF; CDR3nt: TGTGCCAGCAAGCCAGGGGTTGGAACCTACAATGAGCAGTTCTTC
d_gene: TRBD1; j_gene: TRBJ2-3; v_gene: TRBV9; abundance: few; CDR3aa: CASKRDRATDTQYF; CDR3nt: TGTGCCAGCAAACGGGACAGGGCAACAGATACGCAGTATTTT
d_gene: .; j_gene: TRBJ2-3; v_gene: TRBV10-1; abundance: few; CDR3aa: CASSELDGPSTDTQYF; CDR3nt: TGCGCCAGCAGTGAACTGGACGGGCCTAGCACAGATACGCAGTATTTT
d_gene: .; j_gene: TRBJ2-3; v_gene: TRBV2; abundance: .; CDR3aa: CASSDSARSRQLGKYTDTQYF; CDR3nt: TGTGCCAGCAGTGATTCCGCGAGAAGCCGACAACTAGGGAAGTACACAGATACGCAGTATTTT
d_gene: TRBD1; j_gene: TRBJ2-7; v_gene: TRBV24-1; abundance: .; CDR3aa: CATSGPGQGNNEQYF; CDR3nt: TGTGCCACCAGTGGACCGGGACAGGGTAATAACGAGCAGTACTTC
d_gene: .; j_gene: TRBJ2-7; v_gene: TRBV9; abundance: few; CDR3aa: CASSPGEGIYEQYF; CDR3nt: TGTGCCAGCAGCCCCGGAGAGGGGATCTACGAGCAGTACTTC
d_gene: .; j_gene: TRBJ2-3; v_gene: TRBV6-2/TRBV6-3; abundance: few; CDR3aa: CASSYPLENTQYF; CDR3nt: TGTGCCAGCAGTTACCCCTTGGAAAATACGCAGTATTTT
d_gene: .; j_gene: TRBJ1-4; v_gene: TRBV12-3/TRBV12-4; abundance: .; CDR3aa: CASRSVAEKLFF; CDR3nt: TGTGCCAGCCGGTCAGTGGCTGAAAAACTGTTTTTT
d_gene: .; j_gene: TRBJ1-1; v_gene: TRBV6-4; abundance: few; CDR3aa: CASSDEAGNTEAFF; CDR3nt: TGTGCCAGCAGTGACGAGGCGGGGAACACTGAAGCTTTCTTT
d_gene: TRBD2; j_gene: TRBJ2-1; v_gene: TRBV12-3/TRBV12-4; abundance: .; CDR3aa: CASSIWTSGGAREQFF; CDR3nt: TGTGCCAGCAGTATCTGGACTAGCGGGGGGGCCCGTGAGCAGTTCTTC
d_gene: TRBD1; j_gene: TRBJ1-1; v_gene: TRBV10-3; abundance: many; CDR3aa: CAISETGGNPNTEAFF; CDR3nt: TGTGCCATCAGTGAAACAGGGGGGAACCCGAACACTGAAGCTTTCTTT
d_gene: TRBD1; j_gene: TRBJ2-7; v_gene: TRBV27; abundance: few; CDR3aa: CASSPTPGQGYEQYF; CDR3nt: TGTGCCAGCAGTCCAACCCCGGGACAGGGATACGAGCAGTACTTC
d_gene: TRBD2; j_gene: TRBJ2-5; v_gene: TRBV29-1; abundance: .; CDR3aa: CSVEGWEGRLETQYF; CDR3nt: TGCAGCGTTGAAGGTTGGGAGGGTCGGTTGGAGACCCAGTACTTC
d_gene: TRBD2; j_gene: TRBJ2-1; v_gene: TRBV2; abundance: .; CDR3aa: CASSGVIAGGPWEEQFF; CDR3nt: TGTGCCAGCAGTGGGGTTATTGCGGGGGGCCCTTGGGAGGAGCAGTTCTTC
d_gene: TRBD1; j_gene: TRBJ2-5; v_gene: TRBV3-1; abundance: few; CDR3aa: CASSQEQGYQETQYF; CDR3nt: TGTGCCAGCAGCCAAGAACAGGGGTACCAAGAGACCCAGTACTTC
d_gene: .; j_gene: TRBJ1-3; v_gene: TRBV12-3/TRBV12-4; abundance: few; CDR3aa: CASSLVHAGDTIYF; CDR3nt: TGTGCCAGCAGTTTAGTCCACGCCGGCGACACCATATATTTT
d_gene: .; j_gene: TRBJ1-1; v_gene: TRBV10-2; abundance: .; CDR3aa: CASSDYSVGEAFF; CDR3nt: TGCGCCAGCAGTGATTACTCGGTCGGGGAAGCTTTCTTT
d_gene: .; j_gene: TRBJ2-1; v_gene: TRBV29-1; abundance: .; CDR3aa: CSVVGVGIQFF; CDR3nt: TGCAGCGTTGTTGGGGTCGGCATACAGTTCTTC
d_gene: .; j_gene: TRBJ1-3; v_gene: TRBV12-3/TRBV12-4; abundance: many; CDR3aa: CASSPYSQRGNTIYF; CDR3nt: TGTGCCAGCAGTCCGTACTCCCAACGGGGAAACACCATATATTTT
d_gene: .; j_gene: TRBJ2-1; v_gene: TRBV6-5; abundance: many; CDR3aa: CASSYEPILDNEQFF; CDR3nt: TGTGCCAGCAGTTACGAGCCGATTCTGGACAATGAGCAGTTCTTC
d_gene: .; j_gene: TRBJ1-2; v_gene: TRBV11-2; abundance: few; CDR3aa: CASSLVPGANYGYTF; CDR3nt: TGTGCCAGCAGCTTAGTCCCGGGAGCTAACTATGGCTACACCTTC
d_gene: TRBD2; j_gene: TRBJ2-1; v_gene: TRBV19; abundance: .; CDR3aa: CASSALRSGLISGEQFF; CDR3nt: TGTGCCAGTAGTGCCTTACGTAGCGGGCTAATTTCCGGTGAGCAGTTCTTC
d_gene: .; j_gene: TRBJ2-6; v_gene: TRBV2; abundance: few; CDR3aa: CASSEAGWANSRGSGANVLTF; CDR3nt: TGTGCCAGCAGTGAAGCGGGGTGGGCAAACTCTAGAGGGTCTGGGGCCAACGTCCTGACTTTC
d_gene: TRBD1; j_gene: TRBJ1-5; v_gene: TRBV20-1; abundance: .; CDR3aa: CSAKQGGFDQPQHF; CDR3nt: TGCAGTGCCAAACAGGGGGGATTTGATCAGCCCCAGCATTTT
d_gene: TRBD2; j_gene: TRBJ2-1; v_gene: TRBV6-2/TRBV6-3; abundance: .; CDR3aa: CASGNPAGGLNNEQFF; CDR3nt: TGTGCCAGCGGAAACCCGGCGGGGGGGCTGAACAATGAGCAGTTCTTC